The text below deals with one TCR beta chain. Trimming took off 6 bases at V and 0 bases at J, with 13 bases between the two ends. The CDR3 loop spans 15 amino acids. CDR1 and CDR2 from the germline V gene are SEHNR and FQNEAQ (reference sequence). Profiled with immunoSEQ multiplex PCR; TCRdb holds only in-frame clones, not every one. This table holds around 200,000 clones, 83% found once. The source of the sample is a study of blood T cell repertoires in COVID-19. About the study: Both acute and convalescent COVID-19 samples were obtained from the United States, Italy and Spain.

Sequencing was performed on peripheral blood. The chain joins TRBV7-9 to TRBJ2-3, with a possible D match to TRBD1 (6 bases). The sequence derives from a man aged 45-65 years with active or convalescent COVID-19. The CDR3, as DNA: TGTGCCAGCAGATCCGGGACAACTAGCACAGATACGCAGTATTTT. This translates into CASRSGTTSTDTQYF.